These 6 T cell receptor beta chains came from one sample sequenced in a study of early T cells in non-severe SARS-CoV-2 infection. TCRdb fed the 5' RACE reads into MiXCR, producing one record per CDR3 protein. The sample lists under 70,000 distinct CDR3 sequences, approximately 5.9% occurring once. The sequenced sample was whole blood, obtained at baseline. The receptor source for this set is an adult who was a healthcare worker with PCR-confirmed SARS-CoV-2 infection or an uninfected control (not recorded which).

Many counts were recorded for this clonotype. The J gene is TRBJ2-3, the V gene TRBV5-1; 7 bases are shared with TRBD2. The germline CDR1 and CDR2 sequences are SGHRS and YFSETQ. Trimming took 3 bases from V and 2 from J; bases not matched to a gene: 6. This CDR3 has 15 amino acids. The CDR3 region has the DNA TGCGCCAGCAGCTCCCAAGCGGGGTTCACAGATACGCAGTATTTT. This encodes CASSSQAGFTDTQYF.

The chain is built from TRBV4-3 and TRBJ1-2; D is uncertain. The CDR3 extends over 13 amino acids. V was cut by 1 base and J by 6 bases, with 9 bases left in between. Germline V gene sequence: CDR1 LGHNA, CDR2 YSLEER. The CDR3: CASSQVESHGYTF. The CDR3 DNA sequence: TGCGCCAGCAGCCAAGTCGAATCCCATGGCTACACCTTC.

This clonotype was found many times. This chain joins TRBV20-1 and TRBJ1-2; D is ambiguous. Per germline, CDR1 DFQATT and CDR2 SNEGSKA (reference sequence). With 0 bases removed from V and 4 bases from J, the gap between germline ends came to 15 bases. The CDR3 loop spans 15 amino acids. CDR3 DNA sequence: TGCAGTGCTAGAGACGTGAACACAGAGCCCTATGGCTACACCTTC. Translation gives CSARDVNTEPYGYTF.

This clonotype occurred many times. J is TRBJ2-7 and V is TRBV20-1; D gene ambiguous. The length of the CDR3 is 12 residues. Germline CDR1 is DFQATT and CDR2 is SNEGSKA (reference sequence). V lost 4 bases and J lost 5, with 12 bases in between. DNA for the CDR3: TGCAGTGCTATAGACACCGCGAACGAGCAGTACTTC. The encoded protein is CSAIDTANEQYF.

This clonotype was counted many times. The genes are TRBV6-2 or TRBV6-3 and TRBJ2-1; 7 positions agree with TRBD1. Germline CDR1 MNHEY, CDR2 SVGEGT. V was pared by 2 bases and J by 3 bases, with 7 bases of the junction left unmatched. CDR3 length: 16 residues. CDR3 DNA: TGTGCCAGCAGTTACGACGGCAGGGGGAACTACAATGAGCAGTTCTTC. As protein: CASSYDGRGNYNEQFF.

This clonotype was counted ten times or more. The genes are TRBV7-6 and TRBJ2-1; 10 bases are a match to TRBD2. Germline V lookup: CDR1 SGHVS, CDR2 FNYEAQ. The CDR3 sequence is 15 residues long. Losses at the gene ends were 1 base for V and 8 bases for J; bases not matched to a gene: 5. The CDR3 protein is CASSLGRTSGHEQFF. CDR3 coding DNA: TGTGCCAGCAGCTTAGGTCGGACTAGCGGCCATGAGCAGTTCTTC.